The clone carrying this TCR beta chain has just one count. No antigen is known for it. The sample originates from a study of beta chain features in type 1 diabetes. The overall study: Fewer than 140,000,000 sorted cells were examined across all samples.

Study conclusions and caveats: The study found that naive, central memory and Treg TCRB repertoires appeared more similar in patients than in healthy donors. TCRB CDR3s were moderately but significantly shorter in Type 1 diabetes patients in all four CD4+ subsets.

V lost 3 bases and J lost 6; bases outside the gene matches: 4. Germline V gene sequence: CDR1 SGHTA, CDR2 FQGTGA. The CDR3 length is 15 residues. Since all of the isolated RNA was reverse transcribed, expressed TCRB transcripts were what got sequenced. Stem cell-like memory T cell samples yielded approximately 920,000 reads on average. Sequencing used immunoSEQ multiplex PCR; TCRdb keeps in-frame clones, though not all of them. The sample contains around 46,000 clones, approximately 40% of which appear only once. Donors underwent one heparinised blood draw, about 110 mL on average. The sample was stem cell memory CD4+ T cells from blood. This receptor was taken from a young man with type 1 diabetes. The gene calls are TRBV7-3 and TRBJ2-1; 11 bases agree with TRBD2. Here the CDR3 reads CASSFTSGSPNEQFF. In DNA, the CDR3 is TGTGCCAGCAGCTTCACTAGCGGGAGCCCCAATGAGCAGTTCTTC.